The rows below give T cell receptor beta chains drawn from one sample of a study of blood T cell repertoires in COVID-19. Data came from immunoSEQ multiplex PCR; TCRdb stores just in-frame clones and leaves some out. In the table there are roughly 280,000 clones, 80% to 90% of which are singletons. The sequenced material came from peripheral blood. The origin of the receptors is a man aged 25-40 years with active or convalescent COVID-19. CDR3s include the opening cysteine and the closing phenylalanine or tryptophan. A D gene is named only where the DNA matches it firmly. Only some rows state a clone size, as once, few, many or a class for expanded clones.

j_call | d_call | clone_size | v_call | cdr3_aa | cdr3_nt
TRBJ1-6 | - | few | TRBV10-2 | CASSEPTAVYNSPLHF | TGCGCCAGCAGTGAGCCGACAGCTGTTTATAATTCACCCCTCCACTTT
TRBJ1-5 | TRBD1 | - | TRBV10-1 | CARLDRDRDNQPQHF | TGCGCCAGACTCGACCGGGACAGGGACAATCAGCCCCAGCATTTT
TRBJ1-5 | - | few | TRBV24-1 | CATSDISSLPNQPQHF | TGTGCCACCAGTGATATTTCTTCACTGCCCAATCAGCCCCAGCATTTT
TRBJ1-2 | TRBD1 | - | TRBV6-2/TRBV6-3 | CASSLTGGRYGYTF | TGTGCCAGCAGTCTGACAGGGGGCAGGTATGGCTACACCTTC
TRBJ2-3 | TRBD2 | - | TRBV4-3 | CASSPQTSTFGDTQYF | TGCGCCAGCAGCCCCCAGACTAGCACTTTTGGAGATACGCAGTATTTT
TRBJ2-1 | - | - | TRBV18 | CASSPEGNEQFF | TGTGCCAGCTCACCAGAGGGAAATGAGCAGTTCTTC
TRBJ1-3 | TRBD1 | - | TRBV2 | CASSSRQGSRNTIYF | TGTGCCAGCAGCTCCCGACAGGGAAGCAGAAACACCATATATTTT
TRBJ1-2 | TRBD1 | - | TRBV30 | CAETRGQVYGYTF | TGTGCCGAGACGAGAGGACAGGTCTATGGCTACACCTTC
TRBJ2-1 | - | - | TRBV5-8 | CASSSVKGGAEQFF | TGTGCCAGCAGCTCGGTAAAGGGTGGGGCAGAGCAGTTCTTC
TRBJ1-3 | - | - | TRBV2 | CASSDSSGYFGNTIYF | TGTGCCAGCAGTGACTCATCAGGGTATTTTGGAAACACCATATATTTT
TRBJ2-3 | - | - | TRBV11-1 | CASSQDYTDTQYF | TGTGCCAGCAGCCAGGACTACACAGATACGCAGTATTTT
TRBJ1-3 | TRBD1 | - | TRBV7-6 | CASSSSRGQGSAGNTIYF | TGTGCCAGCAGCTCAAGCCGAGGACAGGGATCTGCTGGAAACACCATATATTTT
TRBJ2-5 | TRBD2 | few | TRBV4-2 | CASSQDFGGLAGGFGETQYF | TGTGCCAGCAGCCAAGATTTTGGAGGACTAGCGGGGGGTTTCGGGGAGACCCAGTACTTC
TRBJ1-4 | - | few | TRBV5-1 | CASSSGTFEKLFF | TGCGCCAGCAGCTCAGGGACTTTCGAAAAACTGTTTTTT
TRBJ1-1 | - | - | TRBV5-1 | CASSSSHPSNTEAFF | TGCGCCAGCAGCTCTAGCCATCCCTCTAACACTGAAGCTTTCTTT
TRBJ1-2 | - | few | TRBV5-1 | CASSLGTGNNNYGYTF | TGCGCCAGCAGCTTGGGAACAGGGAACAATAACTATGGCTACACCTTC
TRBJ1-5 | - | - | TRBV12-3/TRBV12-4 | CASSENGGQPQHF | TGTGCCAGCAGTGAAAACGGAGGTCAGCCCCAGCATTTT
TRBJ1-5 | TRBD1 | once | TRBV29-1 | CSVVGQINQPQHF | TGCAGCGTTGTGGGACAGATAAATCAGCCCCAGCATTTT
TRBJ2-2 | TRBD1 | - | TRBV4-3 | CASSQEVEGAEDTGELFF | TGCGCCAGCAGCCAAGAGGTCGAGGGGGCTGAGGACACCGGGGAGCTGTTTTTT